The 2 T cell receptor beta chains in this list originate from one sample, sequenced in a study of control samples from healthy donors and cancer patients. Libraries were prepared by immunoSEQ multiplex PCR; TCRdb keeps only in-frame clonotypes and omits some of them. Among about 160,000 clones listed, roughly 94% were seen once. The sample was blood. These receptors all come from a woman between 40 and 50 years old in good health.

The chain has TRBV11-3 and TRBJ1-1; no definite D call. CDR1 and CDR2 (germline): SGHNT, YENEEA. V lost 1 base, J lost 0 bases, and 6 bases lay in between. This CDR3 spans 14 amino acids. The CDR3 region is CASSLAGMNTEAFF. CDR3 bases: TGTGCCAGCAGCTTAGCGGGCATGAACACTGAAGCTTTCTTT. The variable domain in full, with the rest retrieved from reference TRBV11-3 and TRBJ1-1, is EAGVVQSPRYKIIEKKQPVAFWCNPISGHNTLYWYLQNLGQGPELLIRYENEEAVDDSQLPKDRFSAERLKGVDSTLKIQPAELGDSAVYLCASSLAGMNTEAFFGQGTRLTVV.

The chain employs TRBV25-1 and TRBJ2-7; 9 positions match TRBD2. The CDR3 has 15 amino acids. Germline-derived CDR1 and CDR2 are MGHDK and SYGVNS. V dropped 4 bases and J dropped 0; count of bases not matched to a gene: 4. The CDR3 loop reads CASSVSGGLSYEQYF. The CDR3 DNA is TGTGCCAGCAGTGTTAGCGGGGGCCTCTCCTACGAGCAGTACTTC.